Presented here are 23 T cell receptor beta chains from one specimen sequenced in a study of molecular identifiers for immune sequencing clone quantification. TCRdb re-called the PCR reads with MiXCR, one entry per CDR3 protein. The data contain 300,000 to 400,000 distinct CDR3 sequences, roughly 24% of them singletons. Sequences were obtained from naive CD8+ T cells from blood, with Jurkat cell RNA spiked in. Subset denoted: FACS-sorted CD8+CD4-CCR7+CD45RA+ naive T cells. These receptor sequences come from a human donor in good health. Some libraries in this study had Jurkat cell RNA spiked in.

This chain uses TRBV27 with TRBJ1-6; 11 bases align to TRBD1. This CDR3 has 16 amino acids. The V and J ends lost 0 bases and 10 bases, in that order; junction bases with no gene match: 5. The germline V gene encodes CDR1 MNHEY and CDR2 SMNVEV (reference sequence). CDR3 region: CASSLSGQGADSPLHF. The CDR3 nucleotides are TGTGCCAGCAGTTTATCCGGACAGGGGGCAGACTCACCCCTCCACTTT.

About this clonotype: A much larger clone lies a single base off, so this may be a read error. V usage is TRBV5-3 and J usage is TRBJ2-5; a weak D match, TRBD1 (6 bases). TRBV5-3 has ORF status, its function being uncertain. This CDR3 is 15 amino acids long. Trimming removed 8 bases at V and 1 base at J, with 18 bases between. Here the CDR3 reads CASGQQDRLQETQYF. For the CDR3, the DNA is TGTGCCAGCGGGCAACAGGACAGACTCCAAGAGACCCAGTACTTC.

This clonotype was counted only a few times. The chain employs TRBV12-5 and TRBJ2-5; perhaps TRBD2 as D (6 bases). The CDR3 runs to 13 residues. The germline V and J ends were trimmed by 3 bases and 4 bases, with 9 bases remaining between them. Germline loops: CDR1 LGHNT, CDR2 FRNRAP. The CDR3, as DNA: TGTGCTAGTGGTTTACTAGCAGGAGAGACCCAGTACTTC. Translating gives CASGLLAGETQYF.

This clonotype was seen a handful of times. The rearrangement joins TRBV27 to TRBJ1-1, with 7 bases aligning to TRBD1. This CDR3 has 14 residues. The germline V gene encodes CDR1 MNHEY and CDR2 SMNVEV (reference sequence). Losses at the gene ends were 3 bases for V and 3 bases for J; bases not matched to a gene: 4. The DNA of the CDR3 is TGTGCCAGCAGTTTGCTAGGGGGCTACACTGAAGCTTTCTTT. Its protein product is CASSLLGGYTEAFF.

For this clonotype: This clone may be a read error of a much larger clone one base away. The CDR3 bases are TGTGCCAGCAGACCCGACGGTTCCGAAGAGACCCAGTACTTC. Translating it yields CASRPDGSEETQYF. The chain carries TRBV28 and TRBJ2-5; D ambiguous. This CDR3 spans 14 amino acids. The germline V gene encodes CDR1 MDHEN and CDR2 SYDVKM. V lost 6 bases and J 3 bases, leaving 14 bases between the germline ends.

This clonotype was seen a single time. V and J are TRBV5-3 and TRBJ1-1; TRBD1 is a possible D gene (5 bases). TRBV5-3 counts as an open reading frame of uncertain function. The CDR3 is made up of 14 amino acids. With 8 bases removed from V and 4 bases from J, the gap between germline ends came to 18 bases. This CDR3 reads CASSEQVSGTEAFF. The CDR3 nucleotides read TGTGCCAGCAGTGAACAGGTATCGGGCACTGAAGCTTTCTTT.

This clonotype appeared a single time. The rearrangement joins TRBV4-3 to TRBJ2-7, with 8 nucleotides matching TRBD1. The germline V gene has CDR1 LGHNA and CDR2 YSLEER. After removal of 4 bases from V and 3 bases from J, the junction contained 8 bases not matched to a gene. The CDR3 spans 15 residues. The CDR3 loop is CASSRAQGALYEQYF. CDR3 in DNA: TGCGCCAGCAGCCGGGCTCAGGGGGCTCTCTACGAGCAGTACTTC.

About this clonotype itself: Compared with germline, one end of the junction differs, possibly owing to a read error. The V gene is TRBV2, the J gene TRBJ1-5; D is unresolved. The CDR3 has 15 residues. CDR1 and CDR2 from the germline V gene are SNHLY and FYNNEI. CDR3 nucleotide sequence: TGTGCCGGCAGGAGGACGGGATATAGCAATCAGCCCCAGCATTTT. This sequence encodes CAGRRTGYSNQPQHF.

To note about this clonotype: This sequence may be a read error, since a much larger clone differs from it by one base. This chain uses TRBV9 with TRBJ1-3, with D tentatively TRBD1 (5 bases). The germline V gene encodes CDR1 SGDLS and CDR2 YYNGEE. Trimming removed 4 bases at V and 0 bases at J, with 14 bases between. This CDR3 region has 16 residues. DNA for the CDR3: TGTGCCAGCAGCCCCGGGACGGAGAGCTCTGGAAACACCATATATTTT. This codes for CASSPGTESSGNTIYF.

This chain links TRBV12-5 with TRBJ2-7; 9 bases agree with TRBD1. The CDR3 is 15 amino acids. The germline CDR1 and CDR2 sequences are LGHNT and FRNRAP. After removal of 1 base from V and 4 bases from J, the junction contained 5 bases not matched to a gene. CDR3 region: CASGLGDRVVYEQYF. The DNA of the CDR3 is TGTGCTAGTGGTTTGGGGGACAGGGTTGTTTACGAGCAGTACTTC.

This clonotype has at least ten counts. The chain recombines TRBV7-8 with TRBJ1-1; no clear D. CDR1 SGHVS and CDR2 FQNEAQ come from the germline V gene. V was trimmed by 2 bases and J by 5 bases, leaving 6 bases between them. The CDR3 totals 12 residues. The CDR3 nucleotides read TGTGCCAGCAGCTTATTGTTGACTGAAGCTTTCTTT. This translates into CASSLLLTEAFF.

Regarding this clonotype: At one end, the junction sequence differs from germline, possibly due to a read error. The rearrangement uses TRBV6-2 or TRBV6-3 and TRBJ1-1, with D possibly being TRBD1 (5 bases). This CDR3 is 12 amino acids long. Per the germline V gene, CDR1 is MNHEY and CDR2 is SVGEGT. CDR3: CSSSSGGTEAFF. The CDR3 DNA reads TGTTCCAGCAGTTCGGGGGGCACTGAAGCTTTCTTT.

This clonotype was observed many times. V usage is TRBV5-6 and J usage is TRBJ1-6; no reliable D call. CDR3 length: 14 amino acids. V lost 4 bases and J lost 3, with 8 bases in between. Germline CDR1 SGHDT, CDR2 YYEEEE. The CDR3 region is CASSHSSYNSPLHF. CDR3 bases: TGTGCCAGCAGCCACTCCAGCTATAATTCACCCCTCCACTTT.

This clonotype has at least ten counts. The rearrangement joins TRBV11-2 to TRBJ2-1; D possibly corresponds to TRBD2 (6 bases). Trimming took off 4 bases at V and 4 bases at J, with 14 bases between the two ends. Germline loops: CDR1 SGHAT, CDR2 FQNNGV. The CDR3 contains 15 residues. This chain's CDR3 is CASSSRLAEYNEQFF. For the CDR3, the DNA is TGTGCCAGCAGCTCCCGGTTAGCGGAGTACAATGAGCAGTTCTTC. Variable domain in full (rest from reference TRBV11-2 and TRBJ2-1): EAGVAQSPRYKIIEKRQSVAFWCNPISGHATLYWYQQILGQGPKLLIQFQNNGVVDDSQLPKDRFSAERLKGVDSTLKIQPAKLEDSAVYLCASSSRLAEYNEQFFGPGTRLTVL.

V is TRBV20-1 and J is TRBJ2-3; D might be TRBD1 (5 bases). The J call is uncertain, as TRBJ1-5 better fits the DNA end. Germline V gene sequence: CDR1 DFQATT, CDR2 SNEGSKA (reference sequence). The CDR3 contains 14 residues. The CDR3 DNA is TGCAGTGCTGATGGGGGGGACCCCACAGATACGCAGCATTTT. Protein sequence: CSADGGDPTDTQHF.

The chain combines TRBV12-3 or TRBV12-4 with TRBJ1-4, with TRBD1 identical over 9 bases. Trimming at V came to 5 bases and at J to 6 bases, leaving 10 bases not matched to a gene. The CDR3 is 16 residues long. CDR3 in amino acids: CASSRLSTGGDEKLFF. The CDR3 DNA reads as TGTGCCAGCAGTCGCCTTTCCACAGGGGGCGATGAAAAACTGTTTTTT.

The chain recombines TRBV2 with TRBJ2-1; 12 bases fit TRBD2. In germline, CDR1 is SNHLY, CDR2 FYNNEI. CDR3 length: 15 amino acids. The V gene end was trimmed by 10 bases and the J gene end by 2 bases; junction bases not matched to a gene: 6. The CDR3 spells CATSLAGGTYNEQFF. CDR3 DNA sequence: TGTGCCACCTCACTAGCGGGGGGTACCTACAATGAGCAGTTCTTC.

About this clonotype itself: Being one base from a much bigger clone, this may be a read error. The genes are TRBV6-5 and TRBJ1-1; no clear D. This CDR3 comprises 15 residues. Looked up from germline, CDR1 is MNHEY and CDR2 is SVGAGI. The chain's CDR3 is CASSLTTGRRTGAFF. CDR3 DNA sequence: TGTGCCAGCAGTTTAACGACGGGGAGAAGGACTGGAGCTTTCTTT.

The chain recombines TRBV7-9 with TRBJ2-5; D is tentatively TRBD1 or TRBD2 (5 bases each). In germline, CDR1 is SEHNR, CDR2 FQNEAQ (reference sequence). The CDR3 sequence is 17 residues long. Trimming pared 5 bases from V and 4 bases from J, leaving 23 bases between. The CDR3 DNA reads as TGTGCCAGCAGCGACCCAATGGGACCCCAGATTCGAGAGACCCAGTACTTC. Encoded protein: CASSDPMGPQIRETQYF.

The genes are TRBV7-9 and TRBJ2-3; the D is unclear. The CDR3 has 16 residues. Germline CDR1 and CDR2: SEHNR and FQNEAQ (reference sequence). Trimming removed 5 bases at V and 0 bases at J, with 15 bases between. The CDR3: CASSPRFLPSTDTQYF. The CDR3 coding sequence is TGTGCCAGCAGCCCTAGGTTCCTCCCTAGCACAGATACGCAGTATTTT.

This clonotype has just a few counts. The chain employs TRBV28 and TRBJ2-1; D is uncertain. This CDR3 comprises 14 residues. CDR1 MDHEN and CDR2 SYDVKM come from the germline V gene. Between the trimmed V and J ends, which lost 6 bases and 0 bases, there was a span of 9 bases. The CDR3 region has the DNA TGTGCCAGCAGCCACGGTAGCTCCTACAATGAGCAGTTCTTC. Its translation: CASSHGSSYNEQFF.

The CDR3 loop is CASSRDGTPYEQYF. The CDR3 DNA reads TGCGCCAGCAGCCGGGACGGAACCCCCTACGAGCAGTACTTC. This chain joins TRBV10-1 and TRBJ2-7, with D tentatively TRBD1 or TRBD2 (5 bases each). Trimming cost V 6 bases and J 2 bases, with 14 bases left between them. There are 14 residues in the CDR3. From germline, CDR1 is WNHNN and CDR2 SYGVQD (reference sequence).

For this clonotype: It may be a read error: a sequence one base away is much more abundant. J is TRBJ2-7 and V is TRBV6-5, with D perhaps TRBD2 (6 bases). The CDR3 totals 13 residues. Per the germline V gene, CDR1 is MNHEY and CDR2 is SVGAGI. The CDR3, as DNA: TGTGCCAGCTGTTACTCGGAGGGTTTCGAGCAGTACTTC. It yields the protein CASCYSEGFEQYF.